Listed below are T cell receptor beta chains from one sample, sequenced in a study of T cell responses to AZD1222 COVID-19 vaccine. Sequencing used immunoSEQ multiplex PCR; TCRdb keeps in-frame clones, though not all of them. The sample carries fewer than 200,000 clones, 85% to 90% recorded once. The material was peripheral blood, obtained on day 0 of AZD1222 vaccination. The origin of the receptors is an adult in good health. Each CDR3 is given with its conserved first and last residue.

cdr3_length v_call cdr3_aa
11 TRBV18 CASSPGYGYTF
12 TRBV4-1 CASSSEMRRLFF
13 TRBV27 CASSFRWAGELFF
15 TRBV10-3 CAISGDRGPYNEQFF
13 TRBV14 CASSRGQFLPQHF
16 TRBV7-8 CASSLNVQPTNEKLFF
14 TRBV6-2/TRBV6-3 CASSRQAANEKLFF
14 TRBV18 CASSPTGSLYGYTF
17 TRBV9 CASSVATWQTSGNTIYF
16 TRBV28 CASSPPREVGLNIQYF
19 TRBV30 CAWSGVALGHDLGNQPQHF
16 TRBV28 CASTLGGTHSYNEQFF
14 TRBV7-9 CASSLAGPATEAFF
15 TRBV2 CASSGVTGANYGYTF
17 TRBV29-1 CSAGGGASGIGTGELFF
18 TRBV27 CASTPMKTGATSYNEQFF
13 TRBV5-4 CASSSRTGEGYTF
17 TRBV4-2 CASSYTTVQSSGNTIYF